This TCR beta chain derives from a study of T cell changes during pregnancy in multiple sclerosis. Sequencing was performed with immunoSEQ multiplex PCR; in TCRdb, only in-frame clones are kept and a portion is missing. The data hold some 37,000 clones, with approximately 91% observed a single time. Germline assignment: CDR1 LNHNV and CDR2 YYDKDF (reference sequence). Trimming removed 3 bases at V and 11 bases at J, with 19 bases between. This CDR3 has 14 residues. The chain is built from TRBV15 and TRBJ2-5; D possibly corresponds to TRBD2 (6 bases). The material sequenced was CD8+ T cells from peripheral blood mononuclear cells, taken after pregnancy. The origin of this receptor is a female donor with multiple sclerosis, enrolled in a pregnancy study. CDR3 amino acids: CATSSPAGNPPQYF. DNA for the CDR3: TGTGCCACCAGCAGTCCAGCGGGTAACCCCCCGCAGTACTTC.